This is a list of T cell receptor beta chains from one sample in a study of regulatory T cells in long-lasting Graves disease. TCRdb ran MiXCR on the multiplex PCR reads and lists one entry per CDR3 protein. The sample shows roughly 320,000 distinct CDR3 sequences, 16% of them seen only once. Another study also made use of these data, one on T cells in Graves' hyperthyroidism and ophthalmopathy.

Here the sequenced sample was peripheral blood mononuclear cells (PBMCs), taken at new diagnosis, from a patient treated with antithyroid drugs. The receptors were sampled from a man aged 35 to 55 with Graves disease. The CDR3 runs from the conserved cysteine through the conserved F or W. The D gene is left open where the match is weak. The size entry is marked missing in some rows and otherwise reads once, few, many or a size class.

few	TRBV27	TRBJ1-5	TRBD1	TGTGCCAGCGCCTACAGGGGGGTCAATCAGCCCCAGCATTTT	CASAYRGVNQPQHF
few	TRBV28	TRBJ1-1	TRBD1	TGTGCCAGTACACCGCCAGGGGGTCTGTCTGAAGCTTTCTTT	CASTPPGGLSEAFF
many	TRBV7-2	TRBJ2-7	-	TGTGCCAGCAAAGGAGGAGGGGAGTACGAGCAGTACTTC	CASKGGGEYEQYF
many	TRBV12-3/TRBV12-4	TRBJ2-2	TRBD2	TGTGCCAGCAGTTCCTCGCAGCGGGGGAGCATCACCGGGGAGCTGTTTTTT	CASSSSQRGSITGELFF
-	TRBV5-1	TRBJ2-7	-	TGCGCCAGCAGCCCGGACACCACAGACTACGAGCAGTACTTC	CASSPDTTDYEQYF
-	TRBV5-1	TRBJ2-7	-	TGTGCCAGCAGCCCCGGGGCCTCTGGTTGGCTGGAGCAGTACTTC	CASSPGASGWLEQYF
-	TRBV20-1	TRBJ2-1	-	TGCAGTGCTAGATCCCTGGAGGGATCTACTGGTGAGCAGTTCTTC	CSARSLEGSTGEQFF
-	TRBV4-1	TRBJ2-7	TRBD1	TGCGCCAGCAGCCACAAAGCCGGGACAGCCAACTCCTACGAGCAGTACTTC	CASSHKAGTANSYEQYF
-	TRBV7-3	TRBJ2-3	TRBD2	TGTGCCAGCAGCCGACGGGGGGGTTCCGCAGATACGCAGTATTTT	CASSRRGGSADTQYF
many	TRBV7-7	TRBJ2-1	TRBD2	TGTGCCAGCAGCTCAGGGACTAGCGGGCCCTGGGATTTGAGTGGTAGTGAGCAGTTCTTC	CASSSGTSGPWDLSGSEQFF
many	TRBV3-1	TRBJ1-1	-	TGTGCCAGCAGCCAAGTGAGGCACCGGGGGCTCCCTGAAGCTTTCTTT	CASSQVRHRGLPEAFF
-	TRBV11-2	TRBJ2-1	TRBD2	TGTGCCAGCAGCTTAGCTGGAGCGGGGGGCCTTCAGTTCTTC	CASSLAGAGGLQFF
many	TRBV28	TRBJ2-5	TRBD2	TGTGCCAGCAGTTTATCTAGCGGAGGTCGGGAGACCCAGTACTTC	CASSLSSGGRETQYF
many	TRBV2	TRBJ1-2	-	TGTGCCAGCAGTGACAGGGTGTTCCTCTATGGCTACACCTTC	CASSDRVFLYGYTF
-	TRBV3-1	TRBJ2-4	TRBD1	TGTCCCAGCAGCCAAGCAGGGCAGGGGGCAGCCAAAAACATTCAGTACTTC	CPSSQAGQGAAKNIQYF
many	TRBV5-1	TRBJ2-7	-	TGCGCCAGCAGCTTCCAGGGGTGGAATTACGAGCAGTACTTC	CASSFQGWNYEQYF
many	TRBV12-3/TRBV12-4	TRBJ2-5	-	TGTGCCAGCAGTTCGCCCCTTACAGGGATAGAGACCCAGTACTTC	CASSSPLTGIETQYF
many	TRBV12-3/TRBV12-4	TRBJ2-1	TRBD2	TGTGCCAGCAGTTCTCCGGGACTAGGAGAGCAGTTCTTC	CASSSPGLGEQFF
many	TRBV30	TRBJ2-3	TRBD2	TGTGCCTGGAGCTTCCGGGGGGCAGATACGCAGTATTTT	CAWSFRGADTQYF
many	TRBV5-1	TRBJ1-1	TRBD1	TGCGCCAGCAGAACTACAGCCGGGACAGCGAACACTGAAGCTTTCTTT	CASRTTAGTANTEAFF
many	TRBV10-3	TRBJ2-1	TRBD2	TGTGCCATCAGTGACAAGGGACACCTTAGCGGGGGGGCGTACAATGAGCAGTTCTTC	CAISDKGHLSGGAYNEQFF
-	TRBV5-1	TRBJ1-2	-	TGCGCCAGCAGCGAATCACAGGGATTTAACTATGGCTACACCTTC	CASSESQGFNYGYTF
-	TRBV7-2	TRBJ1-1	-	TGTGCCAGCAGCTTCGACGGTTGGACTGAAGCTTTCTTT	CASSFDGWTEAFF
many	TRBV6-6	TRBJ1-1	-	TGTGCCAGCAGTTACTCGATCGCAGGGAGGAACACTGAAGCTTTCTTT	CASSYSIAGRNTEAFF
many	TRBV5-1	TRBJ2-2	-	TGTGCCAGCAGCTTGGTGGGAGCCGGGGAGCTGTTTTTT	CASSLVGAGELFF
-	TRBV2	TRBJ1-1	TRBD1	TGTGCCACCGAGCCACAGGGGACGAACACTGAAGCTTTCTTT	CATEPQGTNTEAFF
many	TRBV7-2	TRBJ2-7	TRBD1	TGTGCCAGCAGCTTAGACCCGGACAGGTACTACGAGCAGTACTTC	CASSLDPDRYYEQYF
-	TRBV7-2	TRBJ1-2	-	TGTGCCAGCAGCCCTCGACAGTCTTACTATGGCTACACCTTC	CASSPRQSYYGYTF
many	TRBV20-1	TRBJ1-5	-	TGCAGTGCTAGTGGCGACTGGGATCAGCCCCAGCATTTT	CSASGDWDQPQHF
many	TRBV3-1	TRBJ1-4	-	TGTGCCAGCAGCCATCGCAGGGCCGTAGGTGAAAAACTGTTTTTT	CASSHRRAVGEKLFF
many	TRBV9	TRBJ2-3	-	TGTGCCAGCAGCGTCGGGGGACAGACGAGCACAGATACGCAGTATTTT	CASSVGGQTSTDTQYF
many	TRBV6-2/TRBV6-3	TRBJ2-5	-	TGTGCCAGCAGTTCCTTAGCTGTCCAAGAGACCCAGTACTTC	CASSSLAVQETQYF
few	TRBV19	TRBJ2-5	TRBD2	TGTGCCAGTAGTATGGGAAGCGGGGTACAAGAGACCCAGTACTTC	CASSMGSGVQETQYF
many	TRBV3-1	TRBJ2-7	TRBD2	TGTGCCAGCAGCCAAGATAGCGGGCGGGAGCAGTACTTC	CASSQDSGREQYF
few	TRBV7-2	TRBJ1-3	-	TGTGCCAGCAGCTTAGCACAGGGTCGGGTTCCTGGAAACACCATATATTTT	CASSLAQGRVPGNTIYF
-	TRBV6-4	TRBJ2-2	-	TGTGCCAGCAGTGACACAGTCAGGGGAACCGGGGAGCTGTTTTTT	CASSDTVRGTGELFF
-	TRBV5-1	TRBJ1-5	-	TGCGCCAGCAGCTTGAATGGGGCTAGCAATCAGCCCCAGCATTTT	CASSLNGASNQPQHF
many	TRBV7-2	TRBJ1-5	-	TGTGCCAGCAGCCGGAGGTCAGGGCCCAATCAGCCCCAGCATTTT	CASSRRSGPNQPQHF
many	TRBV28	TRBJ2-7	-	TGTGCCAGCAGTTTATCCAGAGAGCAGTACTTC	CASSLSREQYF
few	TRBV7-2	TRBJ2-1	-	TGTGCCAGCAGCATCGGACATGGACCCAGTGGGAATGAGCAGTTCTTC	CASSIGHGPSGNEQFF
many	TRBV5-1	TRBJ2-7	TRBD1	TGCGCCAGCAGCTTGGCCGGGACAGGGAATCTTTACGAGCAGTACTTC	CASSLAGTGNLYEQYF
-	TRBV3-1	TRBJ2-7	TRBD1	TGTGCCAGCAGCGACAGGGGAATCGCCTACGAGCAGTACTTC	CASSDRGIAYEQYF
many	TRBV30	TRBJ1-1	-	TGTGCCTGGAACGGCTACACTGAAGCTTTCTTT	CAWNGYTEAFF
few	TRBV25-1	TRBJ1-1	-	TGTGCCAGCAGTGTAAATTCCCCGGGGACTGAAGCTTTCTTT	CASSVNSPGTEAFF
-	TRBV30	TRBJ2-4	-	TGTGCCTGGAGTGCCCCTTGGGACCTCAAAAACATTCAGTACTTC	CAWSAPWDLKNIQYF
many	TRBV5-1	TRBJ2-1	-	TGCGCCAGCAGCCTCGGGGACGGGAGCTCCTACAATGAGCAGTTCTTC	CASSLGDGSSYNEQFF
many	TRBV11-2	TRBJ2-1	TRBD2	TGTGCCAGCCGGGGGCTAGCGGGTACCTACAATGAGCAGTTCTTC	CASRGLAGTYNEQFF
-	TRBV29-1	TRBJ2-2	-	TGCAGCGCCAGCTCTAGGAACACCGGGGAGCTGTTTTTT	CSASSRNTGELFF
many	TRBV12-3/TRBV12-4	TRBJ1-1	TRBD1	TGTGCCAGCAGGGAACAGGGGGGGAACACTGAAGCTTTCTTT	CASREQGGNTEAFF
-	TRBV3-1	TRBJ2-2	-	TGTGCCAGCAGCCAAGATCTAGGTACCGGGGAGCTGTTTTTT	CASSQDLGTGELFF
few	TRBV4-1	TRBJ1-5	-	TGCGCCAGCAGCCACCCGACTGAGCCTAATCAGCCCCAGCATTTT	CASSHPTEPNQPQHF
many	TRBV20-1	TRBJ1-4	TRBD1	TGCAGTGCTAGAGGCCAGGGGGCCGGTAATGAAAAACTGTTTTTT	CSARGQGAGNEKLFF
few	TRBV11-2	TRBJ2-5	-	TGTGCCAGCAGCTTTGCAGGAGAGACCCAGTACTTC	CASSFAGETQYF
few	TRBV20-1	TRBJ2-2	-	TGCAGTGCTCCAGAGCCCCCCGGTATAGGTGGACTCTCAAACACCGGGGAGCTGTTTTTT	CSAPEPPGIGGLSNTGELFF
many	TRBV4-1	TRBJ2-7	-	TGCGCCAGCAGCCAAGTCCCGGGACCGGCGTTCTACGAGCAGTACTTC	CASSQVPGPAFYEQYF
many	TRBV7-8	TRBJ2-5	-	TGTGCCAGCCACAGGGGGGGGGAGACCCAGTACTTC	CASHRGGETQYF
-	TRBV5-4	TRBJ1-2	-	TGTGCCAGCAGCTTGGCCGGGACTGCCTATGGCTACACCTTC	CASSLAGTAYGYTF
many	TRBV28	TRBJ1-4	-	TGTGCCAGCAGGGGACGGGTTTGGGAAAAACTGTTTTTT	CASRGRVWEKLFF